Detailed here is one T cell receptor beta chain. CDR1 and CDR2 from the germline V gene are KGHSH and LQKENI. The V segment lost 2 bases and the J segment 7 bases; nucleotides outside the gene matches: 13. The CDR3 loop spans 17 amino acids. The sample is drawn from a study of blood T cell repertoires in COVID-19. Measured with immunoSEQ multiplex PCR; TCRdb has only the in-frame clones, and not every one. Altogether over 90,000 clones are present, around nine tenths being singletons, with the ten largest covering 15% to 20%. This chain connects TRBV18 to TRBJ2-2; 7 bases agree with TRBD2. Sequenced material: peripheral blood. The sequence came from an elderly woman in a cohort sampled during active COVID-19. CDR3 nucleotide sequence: TGTGCCAGCTCACCATTTTCGCGGGGGAGAATTCACGGGGAGCTGTTTTTT. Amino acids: CASSPFSRGRIHGELFF.